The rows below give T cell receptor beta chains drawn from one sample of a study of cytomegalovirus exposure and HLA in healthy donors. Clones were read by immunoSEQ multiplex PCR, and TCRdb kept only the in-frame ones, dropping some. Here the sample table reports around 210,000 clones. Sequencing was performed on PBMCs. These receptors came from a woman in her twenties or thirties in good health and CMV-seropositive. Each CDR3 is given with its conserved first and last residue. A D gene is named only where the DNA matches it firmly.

CASSETSHPRSTDTQYF,TGTGCCAGCAGCGAAACTTCTCACCCGAGAAGCACAGATACGCAGTATTTT,-,TRBJ2-3,TRBV6-1
CASSGGTGGFYEQYF,TGTGCCAGCAGTGGAGGGACAGGGGGCTTCTACGAGCAGTACTTC,TRBD1,TRBJ2-7,TRBV2
CASSFSAIGGANEQFF,TGTGCCAGCAGCTTTTCCGCCATAGGGGGGGCGAATGAGCAGTTCTTC,-,TRBJ2-1,TRBV14
CASSYGGTTLNEQFF,TGTGCCAGCAGTTACGGGGGGACTACCCTAAATGAGCAGTTCTTC,TRBD2,TRBJ2-1,TRBV6-5
CASSSDRGNQPQHF,TGTGCCAGCAGCTCCGACAGGGGGAATCAGCCCCAGCATTTT,TRBD1,TRBJ1-5,TRBV5-5
CASSLYSSGNTIYF,TGTGCCAGCAGTTTATACAGCTCTGGAAACACCATATATTTT,-,TRBJ1-3,TRBV28
CASSLWSGQSYGYTF,TGTGCCAGCAGTTTATGGTCTGGACAGAGCTATGGCTACACCTTC,-,TRBJ1-2,TRBV28
CASSLEAVSNQPQHF,TGTGCCAGCAGTTTGGAGGCAGTCAGCAATCAGCCCCAGCATTTT,-,TRBJ1-5,TRBV28
CASSPLTGRWTDTQYF,TGTGCCAGCAGCCCTCTTACCGGGAGGTGGACAGATACGCAGTATTTT,TRBD2,TRBJ2-3,TRBV5-6
CASSQGTPSTGELFF,TGCGCCAGCAGCCAAGGAACTCCGTCGACCGGGGAGCTGTTTTTT,-,TRBJ2-2,TRBV4-3
CASSIQAGETEAFF,TGTGCCAGTAGTATCCAAGCAGGGGAAACTGAAGCTTTCTTT,-,TRBJ1-1,TRBV19
CASSLETNEQFF,TGTGCCAGCAGCTTAGAAACAAATGAGCAGTTCTTC,-,TRBJ2-1,TRBV7-6
CAWSVRGLAGLREQFF,TGTGCCTGGAGTGTACGGGGACTAGCGGGACTTCGAGAGCAGTTCTTC,TRBD2,TRBJ2-1,TRBV30
CAISVIPGTTYDEQYF,TGTGCCATCAGTGTAATTCCCGGGACTACATACGACGAGCAGTACTTC,TRBD2,TRBJ2-7,TRBV10-3
CSVRQGAGYEQYF,TGCAGCGTAAGACAGGGGGCAGGGTACGAGCAGTACTTC,TRBD1,TRBJ2-7,TRBV29-1
CASSWNHGGEQFF,TGTGCCAGCAGCTGGAATCACGGGGGTGAGCAGTTCTTC,-,TRBJ2-1,TRBV7-2
CASSPLARGGVNEQFF,TGTGCCAGCTCACCACTAGCTCGAGGGGGGGTCAATGAGCAGTTCTTC,-,TRBJ2-1,TRBV18
CASSLVSGTSAPDTQYF,TGTGCCAGCAGCTTGGTCTCCGGGACTAGCGCGCCAGATACGCAGTATTTT,TRBD2,TRBJ2-3,TRBV5-4
CASSFPDRGSRTEAFF,TGTGCCAGCAGTTTCCCGGACAGGGGGAGTAGAACTGAAGCTTTCTTT,TRBD1,TRBJ1-1,TRBV28
CASSSEVTSLVEQFF,TGTGCCAGCAGCTCCGAGGTAACCAGTCTGGTTGAGCAGTTCTTC,-,TRBJ2-1,TRBV11-2
CASTGQVFAGELFF,TGTGCCAGCACCGGACAGGTTTTCGCCGGGGAGCTGTTTTTT,TRBD1,TRBJ2-2,TRBV2
CASSRGAGMEAFF,TGTGCCAGCAGCCGTGGGGCAGGGATGGAAGCTTTCTTT,-,TRBJ1-1,TRBV7-2
CASSLSPFGTGKVGELFF,TGTGCCAGCAGTTTATCCCCGTTTGGGACAGGGAAGGTCGGGGAGCTGTTTTTT,TRBD1,TRBJ2-2,TRBV27
CASSPQRGPYEQYF,TGTGCCAGCTCACCACAGCGCGGCCCCTACGAGCAGTACTTC,-,TRBJ2-7,TRBV18
CASSPRLAGTDTQYF,TGCGCCAGCAGCCCCAGACTAGCGGGGACAGATACGCAGTATTTT,TRBD2,TRBJ2-3,TRBV4-1
CSVQRLAGSSYNEQFF,TGCAGCGTTCAACGACTAGCGGGGAGCTCCTACAATGAGCAGTTCTTC,TRBD2,TRBJ2-1,TRBV29-1
CASRIGGYETQYF,TGTGCCAGCCGGATTGGGGGGTACGAGACCCAGTACTTC,-,TRBJ2-5,TRBV28
CASTYGTGTYEQYF,TGTGCCAGCACTTACGGGACAGGAACATACGAGCAGTACTTC,TRBD1,TRBJ2-7,TRBV7-9
CASSDLGLVGRNTEAFF,TGTGCCAGCAGTGATTTGGGGTTGGTGGGGAGGAACACTGAAGCTTTCTTT,-,TRBJ1-1,TRBV25-1
CASSSRQGNEKLFF,TGTGCCAGCAGCTCTCGACAGGGTAATGAAAAACTGTTTTTT,TRBD1,TRBJ1-4,TRBV7-2
CASSVSSLAVGTDTQYF,TGTGCCAGCAGCGTATCGTCTCTGGCGGTCGGCACAGATACGCAGTATTTT,-,TRBJ2-3,TRBV9
CASSLSGRGTGELFF,TGTGCCAGCAGCCTTAGCGGGAGGGGAACCGGGGAGCTGTTTTTT,TRBD2,TRBJ2-2,TRBV7-9
CASSPSGTDNEKLFF,TGTGCCAGCAGCCCTAGCGGGACGGACAATGAAAAACTGTTTTTT,-,TRBJ1-4,TRBV7-2
CASSLMTSGQETQYF,TGCGCCAGCAGCTTGATGACTAGCGGACAAGAGACCCAGTACTTC,TRBD2,TRBJ2-5,TRBV5-1
CASSQSITDTQYF,TGTGCCAGCTCACAGAGTATCACAGATACGCAGTATTTT,-,TRBJ2-3,TRBV18
CASSQVETGVPEQYF,TGCGCCAGCAGCCAAGTAGAGACAGGGGTTCCCGAGCAGTACTTC,TRBD1,TRBJ2-7,TRBV4-1
CASSFSGSSYEQYF,TGTGCCAGCAGTTTTTCAGGGTCCTCCTACGAGCAGTACTTC,-,TRBJ2-7,TRBV27
CASSPSSSNQPQHF,TGTGCCAGCAGCCCCTCCTCGAGCAATCAGCCCCAGCATTTT,-,TRBJ1-5,TRBV11-2
CASTPGNYGYTF,TGCGCCAGCACCCCAGGGAACTATGGCTACACCTTC,-,TRBJ1-2,TRBV10-2
CASSLGSGNVYEQYF,TGTGCCAGCAGCTTAGGATCGGGGAATGTCTACGAGCAGTACTTC,-,TRBJ2-7,TRBV7-2
CASSRDRPYSPEAFF,TGTGCCAGTAGTAGGGACAGGCCCTATTCCCCTGAAGCTTTCTTT,TRBD1,TRBJ1-1,TRBV19
CASSILAVGGELFF,TGTGCCAGCAGTATACTAGCGGTTGGCGGGGAGCTGTTTTTT,TRBD2,TRBJ2-2,TRBV9
CASSRTGPFQETQYF,TGTGCCAGCAGCCGGACAGGGCCGTTCCAAGAGACCCAGTACTTC,TRBD1,TRBJ2-5,TRBV13
CASSVYRDVGYGYTF,TGTGCCAGCAGCGTTTACAGGGATGTAGGATATGGCTACACCTTC,-,TRBJ1-2,TRBV7-8
CASSLLTSGAYEQYF,TGTGCCAGCAGTTTATTGACTAGCGGAGCCTACGAGCAGTACTTC,TRBD2,TRBJ2-7,TRBV28
CASSPGLSNSYEQYF,TGTGCCAGCAGCCCGGGACTATCCAACTCCTACGAGCAGTACTTC,TRBD2,TRBJ2-7,TRBV5-6